The rows below give T cell receptor beta chains drawn from one sample of a study of blood T cell repertoires in COVID-19. Sequenced by immunoSEQ multiplex PCR; TCRdb stores in-frame clones only, minus some. The table includes over 250,000 clones, over 75% detected once. The sequencing input was peripheral blood. All receptors come from a woman between 65 and 79 years old with COVID-19, enrolled during active disease. The CDR3 runs from the conserved cysteine through the conserved F or W. Each record gives: J gene, V gene, D gene, clone size, CDR3 DNA, CDR3 protein. A D gene is named only where the DNA matches it firmly. Expanded clones are given a class, and other clones once, few, many or no size at all.

J gene: TRBJ1-1
V gene: TRBV4-3
D gene: -
clone size: -
CDR3 DNA: TGCGCCAGCAGCCAGAACAGGGAGTACAACACTGAAGCTTTCTTT
CDR3 protein: CASSQNREYNTEAFF

J gene: TRBJ1-1
V gene: TRBV6-6
D gene: -
clone size: few
CDR3 DNA: TGTGCCAGCAGTTACTCGTTGGGGGGGGGCGCTGAAGCTTTCTTT
CDR3 protein: CASSYSLGGGAEAFF

J gene: TRBJ2-2
V gene: TRBV6-5
D gene: TRBD2
clone size: -
CDR3 DNA: TGTGCCAGCACCCGACTAGCGTTAACCGGGGAGCTGTTTTTT
CDR3 protein: CASTRLALTGELFF

J gene: TRBJ1-3
V gene: TRBV6-6
D gene: -
clone size: -
CDR3 DNA: TGTGCCAGCAGCCATGAAAAGGGAGTCTCTGGAAACACCATATATTTT
CDR3 protein: CASSHEKGVSGNTIYF

J gene: TRBJ2-2
V gene: TRBV6-1
D gene: TRBD1
clone size: -
CDR3 DNA: TGTGCCAGCAGTGAAAGGACAGGGGGCGTTGTAACCGGGGAGCTGTTTTTT
CDR3 protein: CASSERTGGVVTGELFF

J gene: TRBJ2-7
V gene: TRBV27
D gene: TRBD1
clone size: once
CDR3 DNA: TGTGCCAGCAGTTGGGACAGGGGAGGCGAGCAGTACTTC
CDR3 protein: CASSWDRGGEQYF

J gene: TRBJ2-1
V gene: TRBV5-1
D gene: -
clone size: -
CDR3 DNA: TGCGCCAGCAAAGCGGAACCTAACAATGAGCCGAGCCGGGTCTTC
CDR3 protein: CASKAEPNNEPSRVF

J gene: TRBJ2-7
V gene: TRBV5-1
D gene: TRBD2
clone size: -
CDR3 DNA: TGCGCCAGCAGCTTGGAGACTAGCGGGAGAATCCCCTACGAGCAGTACTTC
CDR3 protein: CASSLETSGRIPYEQYF

J gene: TRBJ2-2
V gene: TRBV9
D gene: -
clone size: once
CDR3 DNA: TGTGCCAGCAGCGTAGCGTCCAGCGCACTCACCGGGGAGCTGTTTTTT
CDR3 protein: CASSVASSALTGELFF

J gene: TRBJ2-7
V gene: TRBV11-1
D gene: TRBD1
clone size: -
CDR3 DNA: TGTGCCAGCAGCTTAACAGGGGACGAGCAGTACTTC
CDR3 protein: CASSLTGDEQYF

J gene: TRBJ2-1
V gene: TRBV5-1
D gene: TRBD2
clone size: -
CDR3 DNA: TGCGCCAGCAGCAGCGCACTAGCGAGCCCGACGGGCCAGTTCTTC
CDR3 protein: CASSSALASPTGQFF

J gene: TRBJ1-3
V gene: TRBV6-2/TRBV6-3
D gene: TRBD1
clone size: few
CDR3 DNA: TGTGCCAGCAGCCGTCCCGGGACAGGAGGAAACACCATATATTTT
CDR3 protein: CASSRPGTGGNTIYF

J gene: TRBJ2-1
V gene: TRBV5-1
D gene: TRBD2
clone size: -
CDR3 DNA: TGCGCCAGCAGCAGGGGCGGACTAGCGGGAGGGCAGTTCTTC
CDR3 protein: CASSRGGLAGGQFF

J gene: TRBJ2-7
V gene: TRBV4-1
D gene: TRBD1
clone size: once
CDR3 DNA: TGCGCCAGCAGCCAAGAACAGGGGCTTCCCTACGAGCAGTACTTC
CDR3 protein: CASSQEQGLPYEQYF

J gene: TRBJ2-5
V gene: TRBV12-3/TRBV12-4
D gene: -
clone size: -
CDR3 DNA: TGTGCCAGCAGTAACGGGGAGACCCAGTACTTC
CDR3 protein: CASSNGETQYF

J gene: TRBJ2-7
V gene: TRBV12-5
D gene: -
clone size: -
CDR3 DNA: TGTGCTAGTGGTACGGGACATACAAGCGAGCAGTACTTC
CDR3 protein: CASGTGHTSEQYF

J gene: TRBJ1-4
V gene: TRBV4-1
D gene: -
clone size: -
CDR3 DNA: TGCGCCAGCAGGCCAGGGTCCGTCGAGGAAAAACTGTTTTTT
CDR3 protein: CASRPGSVEEKLFF

J gene: TRBJ2-5
V gene: TRBV19
D gene: TRBD2
clone size: once
CDR3 DNA: TGTGCCAGTAGTTACTCTACGACTAGCGGGAGGCAAGAGACCCAGTACTTC
CDR3 protein: CASSYSTTSGRQETQYF

J gene: TRBJ2-1
V gene: TRBV9
D gene: TRBD2
clone size: -
CDR3 DNA: TGTGCCAGCAGCCCCCGACTAGCCTTCGATGAGCAGTTCTTC
CDR3 protein: CASSPRLAFDEQFF